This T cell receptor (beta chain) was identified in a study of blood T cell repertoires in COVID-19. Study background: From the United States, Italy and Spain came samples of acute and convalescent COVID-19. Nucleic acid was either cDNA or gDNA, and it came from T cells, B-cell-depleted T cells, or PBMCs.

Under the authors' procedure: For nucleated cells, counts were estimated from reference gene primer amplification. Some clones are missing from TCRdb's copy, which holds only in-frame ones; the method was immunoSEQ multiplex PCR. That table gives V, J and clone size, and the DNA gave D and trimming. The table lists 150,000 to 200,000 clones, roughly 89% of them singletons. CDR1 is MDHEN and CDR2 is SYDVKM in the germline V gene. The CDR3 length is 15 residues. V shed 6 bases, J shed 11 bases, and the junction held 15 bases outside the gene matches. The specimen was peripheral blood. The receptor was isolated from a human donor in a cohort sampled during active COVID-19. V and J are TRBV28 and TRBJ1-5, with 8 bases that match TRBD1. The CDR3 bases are TGTGCCAGCAGGTCTCCAGGGGGCGTTGAGGCTTCCCAGCATTTT. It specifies CASRSPGGVEASQHF.